These 3 T cell receptor beta chains were all obtained from the same sample, sequenced in a study of sequential checkpoint blockade in melanoma. The treatment is: randomized to nivolumab then ipilimumab (arm A) or the reverse (arm B). Only in-frame clones appear in the TCRdb table, and some are missing; sequencing was by immunoSEQ multiplex PCR. The profile shows about 7,200 clones, approximately 22% of them singletons. The sequenced sample was tumor tissue (inferred from file names), obtained from a patient given nivolumab and ipilimumab in sequence. The receptors shown here come from a human donor with melanoma.

This clone has a handful of counts. The rearrangement uses TRBV9 and TRBJ1-3; no definite D call. V shed 4 bases and J shed 0 bases, with 14 bases lying between them. CDR3 length: 16 residues. The germline V gene has CDR1 SGDLS and CDR2 YYNGEE. The CDR3 here is CASSQRDIPSGNTIYF. CDR3 nucleotides: TGTGCCAGCAGCCAGCGAGACATCCCCTCTGGAAACACCATATATTTT.

This clone was found many times. The chain combines TRBV11-3 with TRBJ2-6; TRBD1 or TRBD2 may be the D gene (5 bases each). The V end lost 3 bases, the J end lost 0 bases, and 15 bases lay between the germline ends. The germline V gene has CDR1 SGHNT and CDR2 YENEEA. The length of the CDR3 is 18 residues. CDR3 sequence: CASSFIRGYFSGANVLTF. The CDR3 DNA reads as TGTGCCAGCAGCTTTATACGGGGCTATTTCTCTGGGGCCAACGTCCTGACTTTC.

The genes are TRBV19 and TRBJ2-3; D is tentatively TRBD1 or TRBD2 (5 bases each). Trimming shortened V by 6 bases and J by 3 bases, and 10 bases separated the two germline ends. This CDR3 spans 13 amino acids. From germline, CDR1 is LNHDA and CDR2 SQIVND (reference sequence). The CDR3 bases are TGTGCCAGTAGGGGGGTGGGAACAGATACGCAGTATTTT. It specifies CASRGVGTDTQYF.